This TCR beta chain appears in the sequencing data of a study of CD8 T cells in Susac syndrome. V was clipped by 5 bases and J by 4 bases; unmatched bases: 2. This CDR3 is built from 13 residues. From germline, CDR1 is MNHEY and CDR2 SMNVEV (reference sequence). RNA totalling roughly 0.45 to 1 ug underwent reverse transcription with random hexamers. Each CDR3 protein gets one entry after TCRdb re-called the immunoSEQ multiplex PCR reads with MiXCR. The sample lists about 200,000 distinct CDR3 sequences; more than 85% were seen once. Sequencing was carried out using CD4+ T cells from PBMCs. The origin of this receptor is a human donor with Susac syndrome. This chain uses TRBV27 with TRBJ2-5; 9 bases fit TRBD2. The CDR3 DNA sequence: TGTGCCAGCAGTATTAGCGGGAGAGAGACCCAGTACTTC. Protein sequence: CASSISGRETQYF.